A selection of T cell receptor beta chains follows, all from one sample in a study of blood T cell repertoires in COVID-19. TCRdb's table, derived via immunoSEQ multiplex PCR, lists solely in-frame clones and lacks some. This table holds around 180,000 clones, about 81% found once. Sequenced material: peripheral blood. The receptors stem from an elderly woman with COVID-19, enrolled during active disease. Each CDR3 is given with its conserved first and last residue. The order of the fields is V gene, clone size, D gene, J gene, CDR3 protein, CDR3 DNA. D genes are given only for firm matches. The listing skips clone size in some rows; elsewhere it reads once, few, many or a size class.

>TRBV2|NA|TRBD1|TRBJ2-7
CASSDRTGGSEQYF
TGTGCCAGCAGTGATAGGACAGGGGGTAGCGAGCAGTACTTC
>TRBV7-9|NA|NA|TRBJ2-2
CASSLVGRTANTGELFF
TGTGCCAGCAGCTTAGTGGGGAGGACGGCGAACACCGGGGAGCTGTTTTTT
>TRBV4-1|NA|TRBD2|TRBJ2-2
CASSQAPGRGGELFF
TGCGCCAGCAGCCAAGCCCCCGGGAGGGGCGGGGAGCTGTTTTTT
>TRBV10-3|NA|TRBD1|TRBJ2-5
CAIRGTGAQETQYF
TGTGCCATCAGAGGAACAGGGGCCCAAGAGACCCAGTACTTC
>TRBV6-1|NA|NA|TRBJ1-1
CASSDRYTEAFF
TGTGCCAGCAGTGATCGTTACACTGAAGCTTTCTTT
>TRBV10-3|NA|TRBD1|TRBJ1-3
CAITSGTGGVRRTIYF
TGTGCCATCACCTCCGGGACAGGGGGAGTGAGGCGGACCATATATTTT
>TRBV3-1/TRBV3-2|once|NA|TRBJ1-4
CASSQDGPATNEKLFF
TGTGCCAGCAGCCAAGATGGGCCCGCAACTAATGAAAAACTGTTTTTT
>TRBV9|NA|NA|TRBJ2-1
CASSVGGQFDEQFF
TGTGCCAGCAGCGTAGGAGGACAGTTTGATGAGCAGTTCTTC
>TRBV19|NA|NA|TRBJ2-2
CASRRGTGELFF
TGTGCCAGTCGCAGGGGCACCGGGGAGCTGTTTTTT
>TRBV6-5|once|NA|TRBJ2-3
CASSYWRNHTDTQYF
TGTGCCAGCAGTTACTGGCGGAATCACACAGATACGCAGTATTTT
>TRBV7-2|NA|NA|TRBJ2-1
CASSLAQGREQFF
TGTGCCAGCAGCTTAGCTCAGGGTAGGGAGCAGTTCTTC
>TRBV27|few|NA|TRBJ2-7
CASSLATSSYEQYF
TGTGCCAGCAGTTTAGCTACTAGCTCCTACGAGCAGTACTTC
>TRBV7-2|NA|TRBD2|TRBJ2-2
CASSWGLAGGEYRELFF
TGTGCCAGCAGCTGGGGACTAGCGGGGGGAGAATACCGGGAGCTGTTTTTT
>TRBV2|NA|NA|TRBJ2-1
CASTGWSARPYNEQFF
TGTGCCAGCACAGGGTGGTCAGCTCGGCCCTACAATGAGCAGTTCTTC
>TRBV2|NA|NA|TRBJ2-1
CASSEQALSYNEQFF
TGTGCCAGCAGCGAACAGGCGCTCTCCTACAATGAGCAGTTCTTC
>TRBV28|NA|NA|TRBJ1-3
CASSLRTAYSGNTIYF
TGTGCCAGCAGTTTGAGGACAGCCTACTCTGGAAACACCATATATTTT
>TRBV7-2|NA|NA|TRBJ2-7
CASSLNDGRVGSEQYF
TGTGCCAGCAGCTTAAACGACGGGAGAGTTGGCAGTGAGCAGTACTTC
>TRBV5-5|NA|TRBD1|TRBJ1-5
CASSDWTGNQPQHF
TGTGCCAGCAGCGATTGGACAGGGAATCAGCCCCAGCATTTT
>TRBV2|few|TRBD2|TRBJ2-5
CASSIAGQETQYF
TGTGCCAGCAGTATAGCGGGACAAGAGACCCAGTACTTC
>TRBV6-5|few|NA|TRBJ2-1
CASRARSYNEQFF
TGTGCCAGCAGGGCGAGGTCCTACAATGAGCAGTTCTTC
>TRBV5-1|NA|TRBD2|TRBJ2-3
CASSLLAGGPMDTQYF
TGCGCCAGCAGCCTACTAGCGGGGGGTCCTATGGATACGCAGTATTTT
>TRBV24-1|NA|TRBD1|TRBJ2-7
CATSEVWDRAYEQYF
TGTGCCACCAGTGAGGTCTGGGACAGAGCCTACGAGCAGTACTTC
>TRBV7-2|NA|NA|TRBJ2-1
CASSLTGVYNEQFF
TGTGCCAGCAGCTTAACCGGGGTTTACAATGAGCAGTTCTTC
>TRBV7-2|NA|TRBD2|TRBJ2-1
CASRPAGLAENEQFF
TGTGCCAGCAGGCCCGCGGGACTAGCGGAAAATGAGCAGTTCTTC
>TRBV11-1|NA|NA|TRBJ2-2
CASSPGYIQTGELFF
TGTGCCAGCAGCCCGGGATACATCCAGACCGGGGAGCTGTTTTTT
>TRBV19|NA|TRBD1|TRBJ2-2
CASSINTGQFANTGELFF
TGTGCCAGTAGTATAAACACGGGACAGTTCGCGAACACCGGGGAGCTGTTTTTT
>TRBV27|NA|TRBD1|TRBJ1-2
CASTSTGGSYGYTF
TGTGCCAGCACGTCTACAGGGGGCTCCTATGGCTACACCTTC
>TRBV19|NA|TRBD1|TRBJ1-5
CASSIGQGNRGNQPQHF
TGTGCCAGTAGTATAGGACAGGGGAATAGGGGCAATCAGCCCCAGCATTTT
>TRBV6-5|few|TRBD1|TRBJ2-7
CASSLQGTGEQYF
TGTGCCAGCAGTTTACAGGGGACCGGCGAGCAGTACTTC
>TRBV28|NA|NA|TRBJ1-2
CASSLVVQGMGGYTF
TGTGCCAGCAGTTTAGTGGTGCAGGGGATGGGCGGCTACACCTTC
>TRBV7-9|NA|TRBD2|TRBJ2-3
CASSVGGITDTQYF
TGTGCCAGCAGTGTGGGGGGGATCACAGATACGCAGTATTTT
>TRBV11-3|NA|TRBD1|TRBJ2-7
CASSPPQGPYEQYF
TGTGCCAGCAGCCCCCCACAGGGGCCCTACGAGCAGTACTTC
>TRBV29-1|NA|NA|TRBJ1-1
CSGSVTWNTEAFF
TGCAGCGGATCAGTTACATGGAACACTGAAGCTTTCTTT
>TRBV11-3|once|TRBD2|TRBJ2-1
CASSLLSGGALEQFF
TGTGCCAGCAGCTTACTTAGCGGGGGGGCCCTCGAGCAGTTCTTC
>TRBV7-2|few|NA|TRBJ1-1
CASSGRTGGTEAFF
TGTGCCAGCAGCGGAAGAACGGGGGGCACTGAAGCTTTCTTT
>TRBV12-3/TRBV12-4|NA|TRBD2|TRBJ2-1
CASRLAGVNEQFF
TGTGCCAGCAGACTAGCGGGAGTCAATGAGCAGTTCTTC
>TRBV10-1|few|NA|TRBJ2-7
CASSAVGSYVYEQYF
TGCGCCAGCAGTGCCGTGGGCTCTTACGTCTACGAGCAGTACTTC
>TRBV7-2|NA|TRBD2|TRBJ2-1
CASSPRTSGGYNEQFF
TGTGCCAGCAGCCCCAGGACTAGCGGGGGTTACAATGAGCAGTTCTTC
>TRBV19|NA|NA|TRBJ2-5
CASSIGGQSEETQYF
TGTGCCAGTAGTATAGGAGGACAGTCTGAAGAGACCCAGTACTTC
>TRBV11-3|NA|TRBD1|TRBJ1-1
CASSQDRYTEAFF
TGTGCCAGCAGCCAGGACAGGTACACTGAAGCTTTCTTT
>TRBV9|few|NA|TRBJ1-1
CASSPDVGYTEAFF
TGTGCCAGCAGCCCAGATGTTGGTTACACTGAAGCTTTCTTT